This T cell receptor beta chain derives from a study of beta chain features in type 1 diabetes. Study outcomes and limitations: Researchers caution that PCR might favor shorter templates, equally among patients and controls.

Germline assignment: CDR1 GTSNPN and CDR2 SVGIG (reference sequence). Deletions cut 3 bases from V and 1 base from J, with 12 bases between. The CDR3 extends over 14 amino acids. Concerning this clone itself: The antigen remains unidentified.

The authors reverse transcribed all of the isolated RNA, so sequencing captured expressed TCRB transcripts. This table comes from immunoSEQ multiplex PCR, and its TCRdb copy is limited to in-frame clones, with some not included. The sample records about 360,000 clones, around an eighth being singletons. Sorting produced populations that all topped 98% purity. The receptor's source is a man between 18 and 29 years old in good health. This chain links TRBV30 with TRBJ1-1; D is unclear. The sample consisted of naive CD4+ T cells from blood. The CDR3 nucleotides are TGTGCCTGGAGGATCGATACAGCGAACACTGAAGCTTTCTTT. Protein: CAWRIDTANTEAFF.